The 20 T cell receptor beta chains reported below all come from one sample, sequenced in a study of blood T cell repertoires in COVID-19. Here immunoSEQ multiplex PCR was the method, and the copy in TCRdb shows in-frame clones only, minus some. The repertoire includes about 250,000 clones, approximately 88% of them detected once, and 2.5% to 3.5% sits in the top ten. Sequenced: PBMCs or T cells enriched from blood (not recorded which). These receptors were taken from a woman between 35 and 50 years old who had been exposed to COVID-19.

This chain links TRBV19 with TRBJ1-5, with D possibly TRBD1 on 6 matching bases. Germline assignment: CDR1 LNHDA and CDR2 SQIVND (reference sequence). This CDR3 spans 15 amino acids. Deletions cut 8 bases from V and 5 bases from J, with 19 bases between. CDR3 loop: CASLLGDTLHQPQHF. The CDR3 DNA follows: TGTGCCAGTTTGCTCGGGGACACCCTTCATCAGCCCCAGCATTTT.

The chain recombines TRBV19 with TRBJ1-1, with 8 bases fitting TRBD1. V lost 7 bases to trimming and J lost 5 bases; unmatched junction nucleotides: 9. Germline CDR1 is LNHDA and CDR2 is SQIVND (reference sequence). The CDR3 covers 14 residues. CDR3 residues: CASTRDRGGTEAFF. For the CDR3, the DNA is TGTGCCAGTACCCGAGACAGGGGCGGAACTGAAGCTTTCTTT.

This chain connects TRBV18 to TRBJ2-1; 8 nucleotides line up with TRBD2. Trimming removed 4 bases from V and 2 bases from J; junction bases left unmatched: 1. In germline, CDR1 is KGHSH, CDR2 LQKENI. The CDR3 has 14 amino acids. The CDR3 loop reads CASSQRGPYNEQFF. The CDR3 coding sequence is TGTGCCAGCTCACAGCGGGGGCCCTACAATGAGCAGTTCTTC.

This clone was picked up one time. The chain has TRBV2 and TRBJ1-5; D remains ambiguous. Trimming stripped 3 bases from V and 2 bases from J, with 8 bases between. The CDR3 runs 14 residues. In germline, CDR1 is SNHLY, CDR2 FYNNEI. The CDR3 here is CASSEVVGNQPQHF. The CDR3 nucleotides read TGTGCCAGCAGTGAGGTAGTAGGCAATCAGCCCCAGCATTTT.

V gene TRBV5-6 combines with J gene TRBJ1-4; D is unresolved. Germline V gives CDR1 SGHDT, CDR2 YYEEEE. Trimming shortened V by 4 bases and J by 7 bases, and 17 bases separated the two germline ends. CDR3 size: 15 residues. The CDR3 is CASSEGGVSGEKLFF. In DNA, the CDR3 is TGTGCCAGCAGCGAGGGCGGGGTCAGCGGTGAAAAACTGTTTTTT.

This sequence joins TRBV7-2 and TRBJ2-7, with a possible D match to TRBD1 (6 bases). The germline CDR1 and CDR2 sequences are SGHTA and FQGNSA. The CDR3 runs 15 residues. Trimming cost V 4 bases and J 1 base, with 14 bases left between them. The CDR3 sequence is CASSSLQGNSYEQYF. CDR3 nucleotides: TGTGCCAGCAGCTCCCTACAGGGCAATTCCTACGAGCAGTACTTC.

V and J are TRBV7-8 and TRBJ2-2, with TRBD2 as a possible D gene (6 bases). The CDR3 length is 14 residues. CDR1 SGHVS and CDR2 FQNEAQ come from the germline V gene. Trimming pared 1 base from V and 7 bases from J, leaving 10 bases between. In nucleotides, the CDR3 is TGTGCCAGCAGCTTAGAAGAGGGAGGCGGGGAGCTGTTTTTT. Encoded protein: CASSLEEGGGELFF.

The J gene is TRBJ2-7, the V gene TRBV9, with TRBD2 matching over 10 bases. Germline lookup yields CDR1 SGDLS and CDR2 YYNGEE. With 0 bases clipped from V and 3 bases from J, the junction kept 6 bases outside the gene matches. This CDR3 has 16 amino acids. This CDR3 reads CASSVAGLAGVYEQYF. CDR3 DNA sequence: TGTGCCAGCAGCGTAGCTGGGCTAGCGGGGGTCTACGAGCAGTACTTC. The full variable domain, its missing parts supplied by reference TRBV9 and TRBJ2-7, is DSGVTQTPKHLITATGQRVTLRCSPRSGDLSVYWYQQSLDQGLQFLIQYYNGEERAKGNILERFSAQQFPDLHSELNLSSLELGDSALYFCASSVAGLAGVYEQYFGPGTRLTVT.

The chain recombines TRBV6-6 with TRBJ1-1, with D hard to call. With 5 bases removed from V and 5 bases from J, the gap between germline ends came to 24 bases. In germline, CDR1 is MNHNY, CDR2 SVGAGI (reference sequence). The CDR3 spans 17 residues. The CDR3 nucleotides read TGTGCCAGCAGTCGCAACAGTGACTCGTTCCGGAGGACTGAAGCTTTCTTT. It codes for CASSRNSDSFRRTEAFF.

The CDR3 spells CASSPTRQGWTIHEQYV. The CDR3 nucleotides are TGTGCCAGCAGTCCAACCCGACAGGGTTGGACTATACACGAGCAGTACGTC. The chain uses TRBV6-2 or TRBV6-3 and TRBJ2-7; a weak D match, TRBD1 (7 bases). V lost 5 bases, J lost 5 bases, and 25 bases lay in between. The CDR3 sequence is 17 residues long. Germline lookup yields CDR1 MNHEY and CDR2 SVGEGT.

The chain recombines TRBV23-1 with TRBJ2-7; 11 bases match TRBD1. TRBV23-1 is recorded as an ORF, its role being uncertain. This CDR3 has 13 residues. J was trimmed by 5 bases and V by 8 bases; bases with no gene match: 5. This CDR3 reads CASGGQGDDEQYV. The CDR3 coding sequence is TGCGCCAGCGGGGGACAGGGGGATGACGAGCAGTACGTC.

This chain joins TRBV12-2 and TRBJ2-1; TRBD1 was called by the table and not checked on the DNA. TRBV12-2 is described as a pseudogene. The CDR3 runs to 16 residues. CDR3 in DNA: TGTGCAAGTCGCGTACCGGGACAGGGGGTTTACAATGAGCAGTTCTTC. Amino acids: CASRVPGQGVYNEQFF.

The chain carries TRBV12-5 and TRBJ2-1; 9 bases line up with TRBD1. The germline CDR1 and CDR2 sequences are LGHNT and FRNRAP. With V trimmed by 1 base and J by 3 bases, 19 bases remained unmatched. The CDR3 covers 21 residues. The CDR3 DNA reads TGTGCTAGTGGTTTGGCCGGAGGTGGGACAGGGATACGACTCGGCTACAATGAGCAGTTCTTC. It yields the protein CASGLAGGGTGIRLGYNEQFF.

The V call is TRBV7-2, the J call TRBJ1-4; D is unclear. Deletions cut 4 bases from V and 2 bases from J, with 8 bases between. Per germline, CDR1 SGHTA and CDR2 FQGNSA. CDR3 length: 14 residues. DNA of the CDR3: TGTGCCAGCAGCTCCTGGCAGACTAATGAAAAACTGTTTTTT. It codes for CASSSWQTNEKLFF.

The chain carries TRBV6-5 and TRBJ1-6; D not certain. The germline gives CDR1 MNHEY, CDR2 SVGAGI. CDR3 length: 15 amino acids. V was trimmed by 0 bases and J by 5 bases, leaving 8 bases between them. Written as DNA, the CDR3 is TGTGCCAGCAGTTACTCTACCGGGAATAATTCACCCCTCCACTTT. This gives the protein CASSYSTGNNSPLHF.

This chain uses TRBV5-1 with TRBJ1-6; 8 bases agree with TRBD1. Germline V gene lookup returns CDR1 SGHRS and CDR2 YFSETQ. The CDR3 runs to 15 residues. J gave up 9 bases and V 3 bases, and 8 bases lay outside the gene matches. This CDR3 is CASSSGQGVVSPLHF. The DNA of the CDR3 is TGCGCCAGCAGCTCAGGACAGGGCGTTGTTTCACCCCTCCACTTT.

This clone was seen repeatedly, ten times or more. V usage is TRBV2 and J usage is TRBJ2-5; 7 bases fit TRBD2. CDR3 length: 14 residues. CDR1 and CDR2 (germline): SNHLY, FYNNEI. J gave up 5 bases and V 7 bases, and 10 bases lay outside the gene matches. This CDR3 is CASNGGRELETQYF. CDR3 sequence (DNA): TGTGCCAGCAACGGGGGGAGGGAGTTGGAGACCCAGTACTTC. The full variable domain, in which reference TRBV2 and TRBJ2-5 provide the parts outside the CDR3, is EPEVTQTPSHQVTQMGQEVILRCVPISNHLYFYWYRQILGQKVEFLVSFYNNEISEKSEIFDDQFSVERPDGSNFTLKIRSTKLEDSAMYFCASNGGRELETQYFGPGTRLLVL.

The chain is built from TRBV28 and TRBJ1-3; a possible D gene is TRBD1 (5 bases). V was pared by 4 bases and J by 2 bases, with 15 bases between. CDR3 length: 16 amino acids. In germline, CDR1 is MDHEN, CDR2 SYDVKM. The DNA of the CDR3 is TGTGCCAGCAGTTCCTACGTGGGGACTACTGGAAACACCATATATTTT. It encodes CASSSYVGTTGNTIYF.

In nucleotides, the CDR3 is TGTGCCAGCAGTTACAGGGGGCGCGGGGCCTATGGCTACACCTTC. It yields the protein CASSYRGRGAYGYTF. The chain uses TRBV28 and TRBJ1-2; 9 positions agree with TRBD1. With V trimmed by 4 bases and J by 4 bases, 7 bases remained unmatched. Germline V CDR1 and CDR2: MDHEN, SYDVKM. This CDR3 is built from 15 residues.

V gene TRBV3-1 (or the pseudogene TRBV3-2) combines with J gene TRBJ2-6; TRBD1 matches 11 bases. CDR1 is LGHDT and CDR2 is YNNKEL in the germline V gene (reference sequence). The CDR3 covers 17 residues. The V gene end was trimmed by 4 bases and the J gene end by 1 base; junction bases not matched to a gene: 3. CDR3 DNA: TGTGCCAGCAGCCGAGGGACAGGGGGATCTGGGGCCAACGTCCTGACTTTC. Encoded protein: CASSRGTGGSGANVLTF.